These 9 T cell receptor beta chains share one sample of origin, sequenced in a study of blood T cell repertoires in COVID-19. Measured with immunoSEQ multiplex PCR; TCRdb has only the in-frame clones, and not every one. The sample has hundreds of thousands of clones, more than 70% seen once; the top ten hold around 5.4%. Input material: peripheral blood. These receptors all come from a man at least 80 years old with acute or convalescent COVID-19.

The rearrangement links TRBV2 to TRBJ2-2; D remains unclear. The ends were cut back, 6 bases at V and 5 bases at J, with 16 bases in the middle. Germline-derived CDR1 and CDR2 are SNHLY and FYNNEI. CDR3 size: 15 residues. Written as DNA, the CDR3 is TGTGCCAGCAGGATCAGTTCCTCCGATACCGGGGAGCTGTTTTTT. Its translation: CASRISSSDTGELFF. The full variable domain, in which reference TRBV2 and TRBJ2-2 provide the parts outside the CDR3, is EPEVTQTPSHQVTQMGQEVILRCVPISNHLYFYWYRQILGQKVEFLVSFYNNEISEKSEIFDDQFSVERPDGSNFTLKIRSTKLEDSAMYFCASRISSSDTGELFFGEGSRLTVL.

The chain couples TRBV25-1 to TRBJ1-5; 7 bases agree with TRBD1. The CDR3 covers 15 residues. Germline CDR1 MGHDK, CDR2 SYGVNS. After removal of 4 bases from V and 6 bases from J, the junction contained 9 bases not matched to a gene. The CDR3 nucleotides read TGTGCCAGCAGTGCCAACCTAGGGGACAGTCAGCCCCAGCATTTT. It translates to CASSANLGDSQPQHF.

The V call is TRBV5-8, the J call TRBJ2-7; TRBD2 might be the D (6 bases). Germline CDR1 is SGHTS and CDR2 is YDEGEE. The CDR3 contains 15 residues. Trimming removed 1 base from V and 2 bases from J, with 13 bases in between. This chain's CDR3 is CASSLRPGGTYEQYF. The CDR3 bases are TGTGCCAGCAGCTTGAGGCCAGGAGGGACCTACGAGCAGTACTTC.

The chain joins TRBV2 to TRBJ1-1, with D perhaps matching TRBD1 (5 bases). Looked up from germline, CDR1 is SNHLY and CDR2 is FYNNEI. V lost 2 bases to trimming and J lost 4 bases, with 14 bases between them. The CDR3 spans 15 residues. The CDR3 DNA reads TGTGCCAGCAGTGAAAGGTTGGGGGGTCCCACTGAAGCTTTCTTT. Translated, it gives CASSERLGGPTEAFF. The variable domain in full, with the rest retrieved from reference TRBV2 and TRBJ1-1, is EPEVTQTPSHQVTQMGQEVILRCVPISNHLYFYWYRQILGQKVEFLVSFYNNEISEKSEIFDDQFSVERPDGSNFTLKIRSTKLEDSAMYFCASSERLGGPTEAFFGQGTRLTVV.

The chain is built from TRBV20-1 and TRBJ2-7; TRBD2 agrees at 8 bases. With 4 bases clipped from V and 6 bases from J, the junction kept 2 bases outside the gene matches. Germline lookup yields CDR1 DFQATT and CDR2 SNEGSKA (reference sequence). The CDR3 is 11 residues long. The CDR3 protein is CSANGGAEQYF. DNA for the CDR3: TGCAGTGCTAACGGGGGGGCCGAGCAGTACTTC.

This clone was seen more than once but under ten times. The CDR3 DNA reads TGTGCCAGCAGTGAGAGGCGTTCAAATGAAAAACTGTTTTTT. It specifies CASSERRSNEKLFF. J is TRBJ1-4 and V is TRBV2; D is unresolved. CDR1 and CDR2 from the germline V gene are SNHLY and FYNNEI. This CDR3 region has 14 residues. The V end was cut by 3 bases, the J end by 5 bases, with 10 bases between.

This clone has only a few counts. The chain has TRBV11-2 and TRBJ2-7, with D maybe TRBD2 (6 bases). V was trimmed by 5 bases and J by 7 bases, leaving 18 bases between them. The germline V gene has CDR1 SGHAT and CDR2 FQNNGV. CDR3 length: 14 residues. The CDR3 nucleotides read TGTGCCAGCAGCCGAGTTTTGAGTGGGGGGGAGCAGTACTTC. This translates into CASSRVLSGGEQYF.

This chain uses TRBV2 with TRBJ1-2, with TRBD1 identical over 11 bases. Germline assignment: CDR1 SNHLY and CDR2 FYNNEI. The CDR3 length is 15 residues. Losses at the gene ends were 6 bases for V and 4 bases for J; bases not matched to a gene: 7. The CDR3 DNA is TGTGCCAGCAGCGTAAGGACAGGGGGCAGCTATGGCTACACCTTC. Translation: CASSVRTGGSYGYTF.

The CDR3 region is CASSQGREGETQYF. The CDR3, as DNA: TGTGCCAGTAGCCAGGGGCGGGAGGGGGAGACCCAGTACTTC. The chain is built from TRBV19 and TRBJ2-5, with TRBD2 identical over 9 bases. This CDR3 region has 14 residues. Germline assignment: CDR1 LNHDA and CDR2 SQIVND (reference sequence). Trimming removed 6 bases from V and 5 bases from J; junction bases left unmatched: 7.